These 14 T cell receptor beta chains were all obtained from the same sample, sequenced in a study of T-cell reconstitution after alpha-beta-depleted transplantation in children (dated by TCRdb to the mid-2010s). This specimen's treatment or condition label, interpreted: allogeneic hematopoietic cell transplantation with graft depleted of TCRalphabeta T cells and CD19 B cells. Libraries came from PCR. TCRdb lists the instrument as Illumina HiSeq 2500. TCR library preparation used molecular barcoding, with unique molecular identifiers applied to normalize quantification of the TCRbeta repertoire. The public sequencing data were trimmed at Q25 with fastp and processed into clonotypes with MiXCR by TCRdb, which kept only in-frame beta chains. Identical CDR3 proteins give one entry, which carries the most common genes and DNA. The sample data list almost 250,000 distinct CDR3 sequences, and more than 20% of these were observed just once. The ten largest clones capture around 2.5% of the sample.

The starting material was PBMCs, obtained before TCRalphabeta/CD19-depleted stem cell transplant. These receptor sequences come from a girl aged 2 to 9 with Fanconi anemia, due to receive a stem cell transplant.

This clonotype was picked up a small number of times. The J gene is TRBJ1-1, the V gene TRBV6-1; possible D gene TRBD1, 6 bases. In germline, CDR1 is MNHNS, CDR2 SASEGT. V gave up 4 bases and J gave up 9 bases, with 12 bases separating them. This CDR3 is built from 12 residues. The CDR3: CASSASGDKAFF. The CDR3 coding sequence is TGTGCCAGCAGTGCCTCGGGGGACAAAGCTTTCTTT.

Only a few counts were recorded for this clonotype. This chain connects TRBV7-2 to TRBJ2-5; D is unclear. V shed 3 bases and J shed 5 bases, with 7 bases lying between them. Germline CDR1 reads SGHTA; CDR2 reads FQGNSA. The CDR3 length is 12 residues. The CDR3 DNA sequence: TGTGCCAGCAGCTTCCGGTGGGAGACCCAGTACTTC. Translated: CASSFRWETQYF.

This clonotype was recorded many times. The chain recombines TRBV12-3 or TRBV12-4 with TRBJ2-1, with TRBD2 matching 7 bases. This CDR3 is 15 amino acids long. The trim removed 6 bases at V and 15 bases at J, leaving 20 bases unmatched. The CDR3: CASRPTGTTNLRGFF. In DNA form, the CDR3 reads TGTGCCAGCAGACCCACGGGGACTACCAATCTTAGAGGGTTCTTC.

This clonotype showed up many times. The chain has TRBV6-5 and TRBJ2-7, with TRBD2 matching over 10 bases. The CDR3 covers 18 residues. Germline V lookup: CDR1 MNHEY, CDR2 SVGAGI. The V segment lost 5 bases and the J segment 1 base; nucleotides outside the gene matches: 14. CDR3 DNA: TGTGCCAGCAGTAACCATCCCCCCTTACTAGCGGGGTCCTACGAGCAGTACTTC. Encoded protein: CASSNHPPLLAGSYEQYF.

This clonotype turned up a few times. The DNA of the CDR3 is TGTGCCAGCAGTTATGGGGGCGGCTACACCTTC. It translates to CASSYGGGYTF. The chain joins TRBV6-5 to TRBJ1-2; the D gene is possibly TRBD1 (6 bases). The CDR3 is 11 residues long. Germline V gives CDR1 MNHEY, CDR2 SVGAGI. Trimming pared 3 bases from V and 8 bases from J, leaving 7 bases between.

CDR3 in amino acids: CASSPSTYEQYF. CDR3 coding DNA: TGTGCCAGCAGTCCCTCGACCTACGAGCAGTACTTC. This chain uses TRBV28 with TRBJ2-7; no definite D call. The CDR3 is 12 residues long. The germline V gene has CDR1 MDHEN and CDR2 SYDVKM. V was pared by 5 bases and J by 2 bases, with 7 bases between. Complete variable domain (other parts from reference TRBV28 and TRBJ2-7): DVKVTQSSRYLVKRTGEKVFLECVQDMDHENMFWYRQDPGLGLRLIYFSYDVKMKEKGDIPEGYSVSREKKERFSLILESASTNQTSMYLCASSPSTYEQYFGPGTRLTVT.

In the case of this clonotype: It may be a read error: a sequence one base away is much more abundant. The chain recombines TRBV29-1 with TRBJ2-3, with a weak D call TRBD2 (5 bases). V lost 4 bases to trimming and J lost 6 bases, with 20 bases between them. The germline CDR1 and CDR2 sequences are SQVTM and ANQGSEA. There are 15 residues in the CDR3. CDR3: CSVGNLQLVGDTQYF. The CDR3 DNA is TGCAGCGTTGGGAATCTACAACTAGTAGGGGATACGCAGTATTTT.

The chain joins TRBV6-5 to TRBJ2-7, with D possibly TRBD1 on 5 matching bases. V was pared by 2 bases and J by 7 bases, with 12 bases between. The CDR3 runs to 13 residues. Germline V lookup: CDR1 MNHEY, CDR2 SVGAGI. The CDR3 spells CASSYVAGQEQYF. The CDR3 nucleotides are TGTGCCAGCAGTTACGTAGCAGGGCAAGAGCAGTACTTC.

This clonotype appeared a few times. This chain joins TRBV7-3 and TRBJ2-7; the match to TRBD1 covers 9 bases. This CDR3 is built from 16 residues. J gave up 6 bases and V 0 bases, and 9 bases lay outside the gene matches. Germline V lookup: CDR1 SGHTA, CDR2 FQGTGA. CDR3 protein: CASSLTGSGTGTEQYF. CDR3 bases: TGTGCCAGCAGCTTAACCGGGTCAGGGACAGGGACCGAGCAGTACTTC.

Ten or more counts support this clonotype. The germline gene is not matched at one end of the junction; a read error may be the cause. J is TRBJ2-4 and V is TRBV29-1, with 9 bases matching TRBD1. The CDR3 has 13 residues. Germline-derived CDR1 and CDR2 are SQVTM and ANQGSEA. The CDR3 nucleotides are TGCAGCGTGATCCAAGCCGGGACAGGGCGGATGAACTTC. Translated: CSVIQAGTGRMNF.

This clonotype was found many times. The genes are TRBV7-2 and TRBJ2-3; no firm D call. The germline V gene has CDR1 SGHTA and CDR2 FQGNSA. The V and J ends lost 1 base and 2 bases respectively, with 7 bases between them. The CDR3 is 14 amino acids. The CDR3 is CASSLGSFTDTQYF. The CDR3 nucleotides are TGTGCCAGCAGCTTAGGAAGTTTCACAGATACGCAGTATTTT.

This clonotype was recorded at least ten times. The J gene is TRBJ2-7, the V gene TRBV28; D call uncertain. The ends were cut back, 5 bases at V and 3 bases at J, with 8 bases in the middle. Germline V gene data show CDR1 as MDHEN and CDR2 as SYDVKM. This CDR3 spans 12 amino acids. This CDR3 is CASSEDNYEQYF. Here the CDR3 DNA reads TGTGCCAGCAGTGAAGACAACTACGAGCAGTACTTC.

This clonotype was found many times. The chain combines TRBV6-4 with TRBJ2-3, with D uncertain. Trimming removed 4 bases at V and 2 bases at J, with 7 bases between. The germline gives CDR1 MRHNA, CDR2 SNTAGT. This CDR3 is 13 amino acids long. CDR3 sequence: CASSAVHTDTQYF. DNA of the CDR3: TGTGCCAGCAGTGCGGTTCACACAGATACGCAGTATTTT.

This clonotype came up many times. This sequence joins TRBV12-3 or TRBV12-4 and TRBJ1-5, with 8 bases matching TRBD1. V gave up 10 bases and J gave up 1 base; unmatched junction bases: 9. This CDR3 contains 15 residues. The CDR3 reads CATTTQGASNQPQHF. CDR3 sequence (DNA): TGTGCCACCACAACGCAGGGGGCGAGCAATCAGCCCCAGCATTTT.